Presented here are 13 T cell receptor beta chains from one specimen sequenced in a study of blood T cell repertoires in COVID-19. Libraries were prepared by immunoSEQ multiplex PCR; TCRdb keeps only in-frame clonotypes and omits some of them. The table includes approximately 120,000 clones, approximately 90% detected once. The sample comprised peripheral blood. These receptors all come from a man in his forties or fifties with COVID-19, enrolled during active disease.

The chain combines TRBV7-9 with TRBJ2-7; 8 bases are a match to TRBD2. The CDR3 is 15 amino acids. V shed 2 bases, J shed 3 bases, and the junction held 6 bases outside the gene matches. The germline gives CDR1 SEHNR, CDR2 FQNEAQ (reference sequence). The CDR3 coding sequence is TGTGCCAGCAGCTTATCCAGCGGGAGTAACTACGAGCAGTACTTC. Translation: CASSLSSGSNYEQYF.

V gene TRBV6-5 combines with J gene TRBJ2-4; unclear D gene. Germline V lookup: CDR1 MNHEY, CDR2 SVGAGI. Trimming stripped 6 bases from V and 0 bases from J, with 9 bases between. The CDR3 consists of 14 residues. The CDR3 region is CASRSVGAKNIQYF. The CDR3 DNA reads TGTGCCAGCAGAAGCGTAGGAGCCAAAAACATTCAGTACTTC.

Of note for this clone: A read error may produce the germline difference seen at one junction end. The CDR3 region has the DNA TGTGCCGGCAGCCTTAGCGGAGAGACCCAGTACTTC. It encodes CAGSLSGETQYF. The rearrangement links TRBV28 to TRBJ2-5; tentative D call: TRBD2 (6 bases). Germline assignment: CDR1 MDHEN and CDR2 SYDVKM. CDR3 length: 12 residues.

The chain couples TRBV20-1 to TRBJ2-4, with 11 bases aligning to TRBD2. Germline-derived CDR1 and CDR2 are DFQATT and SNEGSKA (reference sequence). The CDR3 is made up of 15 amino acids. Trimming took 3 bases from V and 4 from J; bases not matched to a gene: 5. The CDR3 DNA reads TGCAGTGCTAGTGAGGGACTAGCGGTTAAAAACATTCAGTACTTC. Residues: CSASEGLAVKNIQYF.

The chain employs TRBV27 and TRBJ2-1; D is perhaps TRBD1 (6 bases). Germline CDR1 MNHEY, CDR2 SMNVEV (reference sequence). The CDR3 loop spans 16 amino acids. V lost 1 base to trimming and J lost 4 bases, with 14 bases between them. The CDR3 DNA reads TGTGCCAGCAGTTTATTGGGACAAAACTTATACAATGAGCAGTTCTTC. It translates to CASSLLGQNLYNEQFF.

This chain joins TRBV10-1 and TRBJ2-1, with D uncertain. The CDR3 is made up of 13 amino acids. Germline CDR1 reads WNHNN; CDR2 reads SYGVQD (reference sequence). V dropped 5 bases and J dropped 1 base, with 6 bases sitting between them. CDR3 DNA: TGCGCCAGCAGTTCGGGTTCCTACAATGAGCAGTTCTTC. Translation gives CASSSGSYNEQFF.

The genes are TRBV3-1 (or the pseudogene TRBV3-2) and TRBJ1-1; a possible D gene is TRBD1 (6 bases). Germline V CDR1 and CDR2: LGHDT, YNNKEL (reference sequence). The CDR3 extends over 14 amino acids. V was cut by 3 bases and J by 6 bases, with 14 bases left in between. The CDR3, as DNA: TGTGCCAGCAGCCAGAGGGGGGGGACCGCTGAAGCTTTCTTT. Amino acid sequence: CASSQRGGTAEAFF.

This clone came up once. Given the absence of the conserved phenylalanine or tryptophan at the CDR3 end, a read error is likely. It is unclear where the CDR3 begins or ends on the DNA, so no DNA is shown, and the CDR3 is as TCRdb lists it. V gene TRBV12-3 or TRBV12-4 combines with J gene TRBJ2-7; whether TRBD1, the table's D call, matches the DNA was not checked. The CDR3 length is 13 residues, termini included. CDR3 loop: CASSLGDRGHSVS.

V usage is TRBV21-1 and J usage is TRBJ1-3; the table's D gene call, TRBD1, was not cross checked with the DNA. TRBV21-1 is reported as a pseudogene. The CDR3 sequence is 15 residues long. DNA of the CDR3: TGTGCCATCCTCCGGGACAGCAGCTCTGGAAACACCATATATTTT. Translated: CAILRDSSSGNTIYF.

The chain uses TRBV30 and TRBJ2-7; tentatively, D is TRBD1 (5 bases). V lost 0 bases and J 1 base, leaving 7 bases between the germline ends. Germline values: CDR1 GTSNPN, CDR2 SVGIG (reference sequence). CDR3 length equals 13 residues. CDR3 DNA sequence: TGTGCCTGGAGTGTCGACAGTTCCTACGAGCAGTACGTC. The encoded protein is CAWSVDSSYEQYV.

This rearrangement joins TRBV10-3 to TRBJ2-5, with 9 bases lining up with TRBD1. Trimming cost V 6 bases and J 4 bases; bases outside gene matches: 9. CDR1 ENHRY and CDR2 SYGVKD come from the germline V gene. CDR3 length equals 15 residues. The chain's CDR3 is CAIREGQGTRETQYF. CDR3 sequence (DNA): TGTGCCATCAGAGAGGGACAGGGCACTCGAGAGACCCAGTACTTC.

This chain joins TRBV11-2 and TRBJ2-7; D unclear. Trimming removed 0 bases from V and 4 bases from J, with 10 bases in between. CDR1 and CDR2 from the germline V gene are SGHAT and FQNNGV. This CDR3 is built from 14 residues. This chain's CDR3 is CASSLESRAYEQYV. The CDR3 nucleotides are TGTGCCAGCAGCTTAGAATCTCGCGCGTACGAGCAGTACGTC.

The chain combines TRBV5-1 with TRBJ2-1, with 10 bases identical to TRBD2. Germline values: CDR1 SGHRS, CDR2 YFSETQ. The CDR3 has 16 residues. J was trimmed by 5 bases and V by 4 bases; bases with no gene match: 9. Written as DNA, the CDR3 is TGCGCCAGCAGCAGGGGGGGACTAGCGCAGCACAATGAGCAGTTCTTC. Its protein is CASSRGGLAQHNEQFF. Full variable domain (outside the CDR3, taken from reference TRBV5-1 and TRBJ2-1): KAGVTQTPRYLIKTRGQQVTLSCSPISGHRSVSWYQQTPGQGLQFLFEYFSETQRNKGNFPGRFSGRQFSNSRSEMNVSTLELGDSALYLCASSRGGLAQHNEQFFGPGTRLTVL.